This T cell receptor beta chain comes out of a study of T cell responses to AZD1222 COVID-19 vaccine. The study's findings and limits: Reportedly, close to half of spike-specific TCRs are directed against unmutated variant regions. Sampled repertoires all dated from after the peak T cell response. The study found vaccine-associated CD4 TCRs spanning spike, dominant at 160-218 and 743-854.

A remark on this clone: Its specificity is unknown.

The CDR3 loop spans 14 amino acids. The V and J ends lost 6 bases and 2 bases respectively, with 11 bases between them. Germline-derived CDR1 and CDR2 are SGHRS and YFSETQ. The data were produced by immunoSEQ multiplex PCR, yet TCRdb's version contains in-frame clones alone and is incomplete. The repertoire includes about 180,000 clones, 88% of them detected once, and about 24% sits in the top ten. Doses given second, at about 4 or about 12 weeks, were pooled. The V call is TRBV5-1, the J call TRBJ1-4; D possibly corresponds to TRBD1 (5 bases). The receptor was isolated from an adult who received the AZD1222 COVID-19 vaccine. This material consisted of peripheral blood, taken 28 days after the second AZD1222 dose. CDR3 nucleotides: TGCGCCAGCATGGAGGGGTGGACTAATGAAAAACTGTTTTTT. This encodes CASMEGWTNEKLFF.